The T cell receptor (beta chain) described here comes from a study of blood T cell repertoires in COVID-19. The method was immunoSEQ multiplex PCR; TCRdb's version includes in-frame clones alone and lacks a portion of them. The sample shows 150,000 to 200,000 clones, around nine tenths of them seen only once. CDR3 length equals 16 residues. Trimming took 2 bases from V and 6 from J; bases not matched to a gene: 11. Germline V lookup: CDR1 GTSNPN, CDR2 SVGIG (reference sequence). The clonotype was recovered from a man aged 35 to 55 with active or convalescent COVID-19. The sample consisted of peripheral blood. The chain combines TRBV30 with TRBJ1-5, with 9 bases lining up with TRBD1. CDR3 loop: CAWSRTTGGRGQPQHF. The CDR3 DNA is TGTGCCTGGAGTCGAACTACAGGGGGCCGTGGTCAGCCCCAGCATTTT.